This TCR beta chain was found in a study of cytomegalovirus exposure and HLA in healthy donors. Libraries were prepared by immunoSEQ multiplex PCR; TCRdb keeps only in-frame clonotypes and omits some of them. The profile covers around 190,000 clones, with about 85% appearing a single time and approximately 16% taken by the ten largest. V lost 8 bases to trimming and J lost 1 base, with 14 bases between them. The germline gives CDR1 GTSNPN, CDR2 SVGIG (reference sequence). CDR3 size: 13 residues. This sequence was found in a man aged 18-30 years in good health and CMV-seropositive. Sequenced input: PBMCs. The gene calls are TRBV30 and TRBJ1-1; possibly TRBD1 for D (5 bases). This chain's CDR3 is CALTEGRNTEAFF. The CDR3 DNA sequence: TGTGCCCTGACGGAGGGGAGGAACACTGAAGCTTTCTTT.